This entry lists 29 T cell receptor beta chains sequenced from one sample in a study of blood T cell repertoires in COVID-19 (dated by TCRdb to about 2020). Library prep was done by the immunoSEQ multiplex PCR assay. TCRdb limited this immuneACCESS table to in-frame rearrangements with V and J called. A share of clones is missing; checked studies link under half to unresolved V genes, and the rest is unexplained. Present in this sample are approximately 250,000 clones, just under 90% of which were seen just once. The ten top clones hold over 4% of the sample. Material for sequencing was PBMCs or T cells enriched from blood (not recorded which). Receptors originate from a woman in her 30s with acute COVID-19.

V gene TRBV15 combines with J gene TRBJ2-7; 9 nucleotides align to TRBD2. This CDR3 has 16 residues. Germline CDR1 and CDR2: LNHNV and YYDKDF (reference sequence). V lost 2 bases and J lost 0; bases outside the gene matches: 5. CDR3 loop: CATSRILAGPSYEQYF. The CDR3 DNA follows: TGTGCCACCAGCAGAATTCTAGCGGGACCCTCCTACGAGCAGTACTTC.

This clone was counted only a few times. V usage is TRBV11-2 and J usage is TRBJ2-7; D gene uncertain. This CDR3 comprises 14 residues. Germline V gives CDR1 SGHAT, CDR2 FQNNGV. V gave up 0 bases and J gave up 6 bases, with 12 bases separating them. CDR3 in amino acids: CASSLDPSISEQYF. The CDR3 nucleotides read TGTGCCAGCAGCTTAGATCCCTCGATTAGCGAGCAGTACTTC.

The rearrangement uses TRBV4-1 and TRBJ1-1, with TRBD1 identical over 7 bases. CDR1 is MGHRA and CDR2 is YSYEKL in the germline V gene. Trimming cost V 4 bases and J 2 bases; bases outside gene matches: 4. The CDR3 contains 14 residues. CDR3 protein: CASSPTGVNTEAFF. The CDR3 nucleotides read TGCGCCAGCAGCCCCACAGGGGTAAACACTGAAGCTTTCTTT.

This clone was seen a handful of times. The rearrangement uses TRBV7-9 and TRBJ1-5; 8 nucleotides align to TRBD1. This CDR3 has 15 residues. CDR1 and CDR2 (germline): SEHNR, FQNEAQ (reference sequence). V shed 4 bases, J shed 3 bases, and the junction held 5 bases outside the gene matches. DNA of the CDR3: TGTGCCAGCAGCTCCGAGGGACAGGACAATCAGCCCCAGCATTTT. Translating gives CASSSEGQDNQPQHF.

CDR3 DNA sequence: TGTGCCAGCACTGTGGACAGGTTGAACACTGAAGCTTTCTTT. Its translation is CASTVDRLNTEAFF. The chain joins TRBV2 to TRBJ1-1; 7 positions agree with TRBD1. The CDR3 runs 14 residues. J lost 0 bases, V lost 7 bases, and 5 bases had no gene match. Per the germline V gene, CDR1 is SNHLY and CDR2 is FYNNEI.

This rearrangement joins TRBV28 to TRBJ2-7; TRBD2 aligns across 9 bases. The CDR3 sequence is 15 residues long. Germline trimming cut 8 bases from V and 5 bases from J; bases unmatched to any gene: 13. Per germline, CDR1 MDHEN and CDR2 SYDVKM. CDR3 region: CASYTRREGLHEQYF. The CDR3 nucleotides read TGTGCCAGCTATACGCGGCGGGAGGGTTTGCACGAGCAGTACTTC.

This clone was observed once. The rearrangement links TRBV19 to TRBJ1-1; D may be TRBD1 (5 bases). This CDR3 spans 18 amino acids. Between the trimmed V and J ends, which lost 3 bases and 3 bases, there was a span of 23 bases. From germline, CDR1 is LNHDA and CDR2 SQIVND (reference sequence). The CDR3 region has the DNA TGTGCCAGTAGTATTGGCGGGGTGGGAACAACAGGCTACACTGAAGCTTTCTTT. This gives the protein CASSIGGVGTTGYTEAFF.

The chain employs TRBV19 and TRBJ1-1; D unclear. There are 13 residues in the CDR3. V was trimmed by 3 bases and J by 4 bases, leaving 9 bases between them. The germline CDR1 and CDR2 sequences are LNHDA and SQIVND (reference sequence). CDR3 region: CASSIGLATEAFF. CDR3 DNA sequence: TGTGCCAGTAGTATCGGACTGGCCACTGAAGCTTTCTTT.

The CDR3 reads CASGGEYGYTF. The CDR3, as DNA: TGTGCCAGTGGGGGGGAGTATGGCTACACCTTC. The rearrangement links TRBV19 to TRBJ1-2, with D maybe TRBD1 (5 bases). The CDR3 contains 11 residues. In germline, CDR1 is LNHDA, CDR2 SQIVND (reference sequence). V lost 8 bases, J lost 5 bases, and 9 bases lay in between.

The chain links TRBV5-1 to TRBJ1-1; 8 bases are shared with TRBD1. Germline CDR1 is SGHRS and CDR2 is YFSETQ. With V trimmed by 5 bases and J by 4 bases, 10 bases remained unmatched. The CDR3 is 15 amino acids. The CDR3 loop is CASRPGGGGSTEAFF. CDR3 nucleotide sequence: TGCGCCAGCAGGCCAGGGGGCGGAGGGTCCACTGAAGCTTTCTTT.

The chain employs TRBV9 and TRBJ2-5; TRBD2 matches at 10 bases. Germline CDR1 reads SGDLS; CDR2 reads YYNGEE. CDR3 length equals 14 residues. The V segment lost 3 bases and the J segment 5 bases; nucleotides outside the gene matches: 4. The CDR3 coding sequence is TGTGCCAGCAGCGATGGGACTAGCGTGGAGACCCAGTACTTC. The encoded protein is CASSDGTSVETQYF.

This clone came up once. The chain is built from TRBV7-6 and TRBJ2-1, with TRBD2 matching 9 bases. The CDR3 contains 20 residues. Germline CDR1 reads SGHVS; CDR2 reads FNYEAQ. The J segment lost 5 bases and the V segment lost 3 bases, leaving 20 bases of the junction unmatched. The CDR3 bases are TGTGCCAGCAGCTTTAGCTCGCCGGTGGGGGTGATAGCGGGAGACAATGAGCAGTTCTTC. It encodes CASSFSSPVGVIAGDNEQFF.

The chain carries TRBV27 and TRBJ2-1, with 8 bases identical to TRBD2. In germline, CDR1 is MNHEY, CDR2 SMNVEV (reference sequence). Trimming removed 4 bases from V and 7 bases from J; junction bases left unmatched: 6. The CDR3 contains 14 residues. The CDR3 here is CASSSLAGPNEQFF. The CDR3 region has the DNA TGTGCCAGCAGTTCCCTAGCGGGCCCGAATGAGCAGTTCTTC.

The rearrangement links TRBV6-5 to TRBJ2-3, with a tentative D call TRBD2 (6 bases). This CDR3 has 14 residues. Looked up from germline, CDR1 is MNHEY and CDR2 is SVGAGI. The V and J ends lost 2 bases and 4 bases respectively, with 10 bases between them. CDR3 sequence reads: CASSYPGAADTQYF. DNA for the CDR3: TGTGCCAGCAGTTACCCGGGAGCGGCAGATACGCAGTATTTT.

This clone was seen more than once but under ten times. The chain links TRBV19 to TRBJ2-1; TRBD2 matches 7 bases. Germline V gene data show CDR1 as LNHDA and CDR2 as SQIVND (reference sequence). Losses at the gene ends were 7 bases for V and 5 bases for J; bases not matched to a gene: 8. This CDR3 is 14 amino acids long. The DNA of the CDR3 is TGTGCCAGTATGCAAGGACTAGGAAACAATGAGCAGTTCTTC. Translated, it gives CASMQGLGNNEQFF. The variable domain in full, with the rest retrieved from reference TRBV19 and TRBJ2-1, is DGGITQSPKYLFRKEGQNVTLSCEQNLNHDAMYWYRQDPGQGLRLIYYSQIVNDFQKGDIAEGYSVSREKKESFPLTVTSAQKNPTAFYLCASMQGLGNNEQFFGPGTRLTVL.

CDR3 region: CASSPGLAGSSEQYF. The CDR3 DNA follows: TGTGCCAGCAGCCCGGGACTAGCGGGCTCGAGTGAGCAGTACTTC. The chain joins TRBV7-7 to TRBJ2-7; 12 positions agree with TRBD2. V lost 5 bases to trimming and J lost 7 bases; unmatched junction nucleotides: 9. The CDR3 runs to 15 residues. CDR1 and CDR2 (germline): SSHAT, FNYEAQ (reference sequence).

V is TRBV30 and J is TRBJ2-7; no definite D call. V dropped 2 bases and J dropped 3 bases, with 8 bases sitting between them. The CDR3 totals 12 residues. The germline V gene encodes CDR1 GTSNPN and CDR2 SVGIG (reference sequence). In DNA, the CDR3 is TGTGCCTGGAGTATACTCGGCTACGAGCAGTACTTC. Translated: CAWSILGYEQYF.

This chain connects TRBV28 to TRBJ1-1, with 9 positions matching TRBD1. The J segment lost 4 bases and the V segment lost 8 bases, leaving 8 bases of the junction unmatched. The germline V gene encodes CDR1 MDHEN and CDR2 SYDVKM. There are 14 residues in the CDR3. This CDR3 reads CASQVTGGSTEAFF. The DNA for the CDR3 is TGTGCCAGCCAAGTGACAGGGGGAAGCACTGAAGCTTTCTTT.

This chain links TRBV6-5 with TRBJ2-1, with a tentative D call TRBD2 (6 bases). V was clipped by 2 bases and J by 8 bases, with 10 bases between them. Germline CDR1 reads MNHEY; CDR2 reads SVGAGI. This CDR3 comprises 13 residues. This CDR3 is CASSYGTFHEQFF. CDR3 DNA sequence: TGTGCCAGCAGTTACGGGACTTTCCATGAGCAGTTCTTC.

The chain is built from TRBV19 and TRBJ1-1, with D perhaps matching TRBD1 (5 bases). Germline assignment: CDR1 LNHDA and CDR2 SQIVND (reference sequence). The length of the CDR3 is 13 residues. V lost 7 bases to trimming and J lost 11 bases, with 20 bases between them. In nucleotides, the CDR3 is TGTGCCAGTACCCTGGGCTGGGGACTTGGGGCTTTCTTT. This codes for CASTLGWGLGAFF.

The CDR3 here is CASSQTRDTSSYEQFF. The CDR3 DNA is TGTGCCAGCAGCCAAACACGGGATACTAGTAGCTATGAGCAGTTCTTC. This chain connects TRBV14 to TRBJ2-1; tentative D call: TRBD2 (5 bases). The V gene's germline CDR1 is SGHDN and CDR2 FVKESK. The V end was cut by 2 bases, the J end by 8 bases, with 19 bases between. This CDR3 is built from 16 residues.

This clone was found once. The chain recombines TRBV3-1 (or the pseudogene TRBV3-2) with TRBJ1-2; D gene ambiguous. Germline V CDR1 and CDR2: LGHDT, YNNKEL (reference sequence). CDR3 length: 13 amino acids. V was cut by 6 bases and J by 1 base, with 9 bases left in between. The CDR3, as DNA: TGTGCCAGCAGACCCTCGGTTAACTATGGCTACACCTTC. This gives the protein CASRPSVNYGYTF.

The chain carries TRBV4-3 and TRBJ2-2, with unresolved D. CDR1 is LGHNA and CDR2 is YSLEER in the germline V gene. V was cut by 4 bases and J by 5 bases, with 5 bases left in between. This CDR3 has 12 amino acids. The DNA of the CDR3 is TGCGCCAGCAGCCGAGTTACCGGGGAGCTGTTTTTT. Residues: CASSRVTGELFF.

This clone was seen ten or more times. The sample has other DNA sequences that encode this CDR3 too. The chain couples TRBV19 to TRBJ1-1; D perhaps matches TRBD1 (5 bases). V was pared by 6 bases and J by 2 bases, with 10 bases between. CDR1 and CDR2 from the germline V gene are LNHDA and SQIVND (reference sequence). The CDR3 runs to 13 residues. The CDR3 DNA reads TGTGCCAGTAGATTACAGGAAAACACTGAAGCTTTCTTT. Translated: CASRLQENTEAFF.

The rearrangement uses TRBV2 and TRBJ2-4; D might be TRBD2 (6 bases). Germline CDR1 is SNHLY and CDR2 is FYNNEI. The CDR3 is 14 residues long. V lost 0 bases and J lost 6, with 9 bases in between. For the CDR3, the DNA is TGTGCCAGCAGTGAAGCCCTGGGGGGAAACATTCAGTACTTC. It encodes CASSEALGGNIQYF.

V is TRBV7-9 and J is TRBJ2-5; D may be TRBD2 (6 bases). The length of the CDR3 is 15 residues. Germline V gene data show CDR1 as SEHNR and CDR2 as FQNEAQ (reference sequence). Trimming took off 5 bases at V and 2 bases at J, with 15 bases between the two ends. The CDR3 loop is CASSVRLANQETQYF. In DNA form, the CDR3 reads TGTGCCAGCAGCGTAAGGCTAGCGAATCAAGAGACCCAGTACTTC. The full variable domain, with the rest looked up from reference TRBV7-9 and TRBJ2-5, is DTGVSQNPRHKITKRGQNVTFRCDPISEHNRLYWYRQTLGQGPEFLTYFQNEAQLEKSRLLSDRFSAERPKGSFSTLEIQRTEQGDSAMYLCASSVRLANQETQYFGPGTRLLVL.

The V call is TRBV27, the J call TRBJ2-2; TRBD1 might be the D (6 bases). Germline CDR1 reads MNHEY; CDR2 reads SMNVEV (reference sequence). The CDR3 sequence is 15 residues long. The V end lost 5 bases, the J end lost 1 base, and 11 bases lay between the germline ends. The CDR3 region is CASSRPTGNTGELFF. The CDR3, as DNA: TGTGCCAGCAGTAGACCGACAGGGAACACCGGGGAGCTGTTTTTT.

This rearrangement joins TRBV9 to TRBJ2-7; the D is unclear. The CDR3 totals 12 residues. From germline, CDR1 is SGDLS and CDR2 YYNGEE. V lost 4 bases and J lost 0, with 5 bases in between. CDR3 sequence (DNA): TGTGCCAGCAGCACAAACTCCTACGAGCAGTACTTC. It encodes CASSTNSYEQYF.

The DNA for the CDR3 is TGTGCCAGCGTAGCGGGAGGACCTCCGACTGACAATGAGCAGTTCTTC. This encodes CASVAGGPPTDNEQFF. The chain is built from TRBV11-2 and TRBJ2-1; 10 bases map to TRBD2. Germline values: CDR1 SGHAT, CDR2 FQNNGV. Trimming at V came to 8 bases and at J to 5 bases, leaving 12 bases not matched to a gene. The CDR3 loop spans 16 amino acids.